Each of the 8 T cell receptor beta chains below was sequenced from the same sample in a study of OX40 agonist ivuxolimab in advanced cancers. Library creation used the immunoSEQ multiplex PCR assay. TCRdb retrieved this table from immuneACCESS and kept in-frame rearrangements only. Not all clones are present; in checked studies, unresolved V genes account for under half, and no reason is known for the remainder. The sample yields 60,000 to 70,000 clones; about 79% were counted once. Around 1.5% of the sample goes to the ten largest clones. This specimen was CD4+ or CD8+ T cells sorted from blood, taken in a trial of the OX40 agonist ivuxolimab. The receptors were sampled from an adult with an advanced solid tumor such as melanoma, head and neck, liver or kidney cancer.

This clone appeared a single time. The chain links TRBV5-1 to TRBJ1-4, with a tentative D call TRBD1 (6 bases). Trimming cost V 0 bases and J 2 bases, with 11 bases left between them. The CDR3 spans 16 residues. Germline loops: CDR1 SGHRS, CDR2 YFSETQ. CDR3 region: CASSLAPQGTNEKLFF. The CDR3 region has the DNA TGCGCCAGCAGCTTGGCCCCTCAGGGGACTAATGAAAAACTGTTTTTT.

V is TRBV5-4 and J is TRBJ2-1; D not resolved. Trimming cost V 0 bases and J 1 base, with 11 bases left between them. Germline values: CDR1 SGHNT, CDR2 YYREEE (reference sequence). The CDR3 contains 16 residues. CDR3 sequence: CASSLAASVSYNEQFF. Written as DNA, the CDR3 is TGTGCCAGCAGCTTGGCAGCGTCCGTTTCCTACAATGAGCAGTTCTTC.

The V gene is TRBV29-1, the J gene TRBJ2-4; D is perhaps TRBD1 or TRBD2 (6 bases each). CDR1 and CDR2 from the germline V gene are SQVTM and ANQGSEA. The CDR3 contains 16 residues. V lost 2 bases and J 0 bases, leaving 14 bases between the germline ends. As DNA, the CDR3 is TGCAGCGTTGAAAAGGGGGGCCCCCTAGCCAAAAACATTCAGTACTTC. Translation: CSVEKGGPLAKNIQYF.

The chain carries TRBV30 and TRBJ2-4; tentative D call: TRBD1 (6 bases). CDR1 GTSNPN and CDR2 SVGIG come from the germline V gene (reference sequence). This CDR3 region has 14 residues. V was trimmed by 4 bases and J by 9 bases, leaving 19 bases between them. CDR3 bases: TGTGCCTGGAACATCCGACAGGCGCAAGGCATTCAGTACTTC. It specifies CAWNIRQAQGIQYF.

The chain links TRBV19 to TRBJ2-5, with D hard to call. CDR1 LNHDA and CDR2 SQIVND come from the germline V gene (reference sequence). CDR3 length equals 15 residues. V lost 3 bases to trimming and J lost 1 base, with 12 bases between them. The CDR3 DNA follows: TGTGCCAGTAGTATTGGTTGGAACCTCCAAGAGACCCAGTACTTC. Translating gives CASSIGWNLQETQYF.

This chain uses TRBV7-9 with TRBJ2-5; D call uncertain. Germline V gene lookup returns CDR1 SEHNR and CDR2 FQNEAQ (reference sequence). Trimming shortened V by 1 base and J by 5 bases, and 11 bases separated the two germline ends. This CDR3 has 14 amino acids. The CDR3 DNA reads TGTGCCAGCAGCTTAGGTTCGGTAGTGGAGACCCAGTACTTC. Translation gives CASSLGSVVETQYF.

V is TRBV6-5 and J is TRBJ1-4, with D unresolved. Germline V gene data show CDR1 as MNHEY and CDR2 as SVGAGI. The CDR3 contains 14 residues. The V gene lost 2 bases and the J gene lost 6 bases, with 10 bases spanning the gap. CDR3 region: CASSYTQYHEKLFF. DNA for the CDR3: TGTGCCAGCAGTTACACTCAGTACCATGAAAAACTGTTTTTT.

The CDR3 bases are TGTGCCAGCACACACGGGTACGAGCAGTACTTC. Translating gives CASTHGYEQYF. The chain has TRBV28 and TRBJ2-7; no clear D. Trimming removed 7 bases from V and 4 bases from J, with 8 bases in between. This CDR3 comprises 11 residues. Germline V gives CDR1 MDHEN, CDR2 SYDVKM.